This note documents a single T cell receptor (beta chain) sequence. These data come from a study of cytotoxic CD8 clonotypes in ibrutinib-treated CLL. The CDR3 covers 16 residues. CDR1 and CDR2 from the germline V gene are WNHNN and SYGVQD (reference sequence). J gave up 4 bases and V 5 bases, and 13 bases lay outside the gene matches. TCRdb keeps only in-frame clones here, not all; method: immunoSEQ multiplex PCR. The sample includes some 93,000 clones, almost 80% of them seen just once. This receptor was taken from a human donor with chronic lymphocytic leukemia. The genes are TRBV10-1 and TRBJ1-2, with 7 bases fitting TRBD1. The sequencing used PBMCs, collected after 12 months of ibrutinib treatment. The chain's CDR3 is CASSCRRGQALYGYTF. In DNA form, the CDR3 reads TGCGCCAGCAGTTGTCGAAGGGGGCAAGCCCTCTATGGCTACACCTTC.